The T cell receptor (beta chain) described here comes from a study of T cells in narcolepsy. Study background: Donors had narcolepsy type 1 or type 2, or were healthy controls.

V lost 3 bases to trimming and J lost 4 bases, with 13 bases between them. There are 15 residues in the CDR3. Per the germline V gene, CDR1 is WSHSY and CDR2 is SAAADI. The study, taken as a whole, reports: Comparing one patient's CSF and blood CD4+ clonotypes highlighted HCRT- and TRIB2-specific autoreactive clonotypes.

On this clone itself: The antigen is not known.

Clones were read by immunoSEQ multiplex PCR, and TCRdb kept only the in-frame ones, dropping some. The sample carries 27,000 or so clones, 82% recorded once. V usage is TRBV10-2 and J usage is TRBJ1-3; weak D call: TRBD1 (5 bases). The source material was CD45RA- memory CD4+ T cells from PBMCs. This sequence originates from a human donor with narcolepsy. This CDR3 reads CASSDMAGWGNTIYF. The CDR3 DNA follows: TGCGCCAGCAGTGATATGGCAGGGTGGGGAAACACCATATATTTT.